The next 20 T cell receptor beta chains were all read from a single sample in a study of identical twins. Via MiXCR, TCRdb re-called the 5' RACE reads, giving one row per CDR3 protein. Among around 1.7 million distinct CDR3 sequences listed, less than 40% were seen once. Material for sequencing was cord blood. The receptors were gathered from a newborn girl in good health.

This clonotype was detected a few times. The chain joins TRBV4-1 to TRBJ2-4, with D uncertain. The CDR3 loop spans 15 amino acids. With 1 base removed from V and 4 bases from J, the gap between germline ends came to 11 bases. Germline CDR1 reads MGHRA; CDR2 reads YSYEKL. This CDR3 is CASSQVFAMKNIQYF. In DNA, the CDR3 is TGCGCCAGCAGCCAAGTCTTCGCGATGAAAAACATTCAGTACTTC.

This clonotype has a handful of counts. This chain uses TRBV28 with TRBJ2-7; 9 nucleotides match TRBD1. Trimming cost V 3 bases and J 5 bases; bases outside gene matches: 5. This CDR3 has 14 amino acids. From germline, CDR1 is MDHEN and CDR2 SYDVKM. CDR3 amino acids: CASSFPGQGNEQYF. In DNA, the CDR3 is TGTGCCAGCAGTTTCCCGGGACAGGGAAACGAGCAGTACTTC.

The V gene is TRBV5-1, the J gene TRBJ1-2; D is unclear. The CDR3 sequence is 15 residues long. V was clipped by 0 bases and J by 4 bases, with 13 bases between them. CDR1 and CDR2 (germline): SGHRS, YFSETQ. CDR3 in amino acids: CASSLAPGSLYGYTF. The CDR3 DNA is TGCGCCAGCAGCTTGGCCCCGGGCTCTCTCTATGGCTACACCTTC.

The chain joins TRBV9 to TRBJ1-3, with D perhaps TRBD1 (6 bases). The CDR3 extends over 14 amino acids. In germline, CDR1 is SGDLS, CDR2 YYNGEE. The V and J ends lost 0 bases and 11 bases respectively, with 15 bases between them. The CDR3 sequence: CASSVGHRAVSIYF. The CDR3, as DNA: TGTGCCAGCAGCGTAGGACACAGGGCGGTTTCCATATATTTT.

This rearrangement joins TRBV2 to TRBJ2-3; D might be TRBD1 (6 bases). Trimming pared 5 bases from V and 0 bases from J, leaving 15 bases between. The CDR3 consists of 16 residues. The V gene's germline CDR1 is SNHLY and CDR2 FYNNEI. The CDR3 protein is CASSQPDSASTDTQYF. The DNA of the CDR3 is TGTGCCAGCAGTCAACCGGACAGTGCTAGCACAGATACGCAGTATTTT. The full variable domain, completed using reference TRBV2 and TRBJ2-3, is EPEVTQTPSHQVTQMGQEVILRCVPISNHLYFYWYRQILGQKVEFLVSFYNNEISEKSEIFDDQFSVERPDGSNFTLKIRSTKLEDSAMYFCASSQPDSASTDTQYFGPGTRLTVL.

This clonotype was seen a handful of times. This sequence joins TRBV28 and TRBJ2-5; D is possibly TRBD1 (5 bases). Germline lookup yields CDR1 MDHEN and CDR2 SYDVKM. Trimming removed 1 base from V and 5 bases from J, with 11 bases in between. The CDR3 runs 14 residues. Here the CDR3 DNA reads TGTGCCAGCAGTTTATCCGGCTGGGGCGAGACCCAGTACTTC. This gives the protein CASSLSGWGETQYF.

At least ten counts were recorded for this clonotype. This chain connects TRBV28 to TRBJ1-2; no firm D call. The germline gives CDR1 MDHEN, CDR2 SYDVKM. The CDR3 extends over 12 amino acids. The V gene lost 2 bases and the J gene lost 4 bases, with 5 bases spanning the gap. The CDR3 DNA follows: TGTGCCAGCAGTTTACCTCTCTATGGCTACACCTTC. Its protein is CASSLPLYGYTF.

To note about this clonotype: The germline gene is not matched at one end of the junction; a read error may be the cause. The chain has TRBV4-2 and TRBJ2-4, with D possibly being TRBD1 or TRBD2 (6 bases each). The CDR3 is 14 amino acids. Germline V gene data show CDR1 as LGHNA and CDR2 as YNFKEQ. This CDR3 reads CAGSQEGGLDIQYF. In DNA, the CDR3 is TGTGCCGGCAGCCAAGAGGGGGGACTTGACATTCAGTACTTC.

The rearrangement uses TRBV25-1 and TRBJ2-4; TRBD1 matches at 7 bases. Judging by the DNA end, TRBJ2-5 fits better; the J call may be wrong. This CDR3 has 14 residues. CDR1 is MGHDK and CDR2 is SYGVNS in the germline V gene. In nucleotides, the CDR3 is TGTGCCAGCAGTATAGGGGGCCATCAAGAGACCCAGTACTTC. It is translated as CASSIGGHQETQYF.

The gene calls are TRBV29-1 and TRBJ2-1, with TRBD1 matching over 7 bases. The germline V gene encodes CDR1 SQVTM and CDR2 ANQGSEA. The CDR3 runs 14 residues. The V segment lost 6 bases and the J segment 1 base; nucleotides outside the gene matches: 6. The CDR3 region has the DNA TGCAGCGTCTTTGACAGGGCGTCCTACAATGAGCAGTTCTTC. Protein product: CSVFDRASYNEQFF.

The chain recombines TRBV20-1 with TRBJ2-1, with 7 bases aligning to TRBD2. J lost 1 base, V lost 2 bases, and 5 bases had no gene match. Germline loops: CDR1 DFQATT, CDR2 SNEGSKA (reference sequence). There are 15 residues in the CDR3. The CDR3 protein is CSARRLAVSYNEQFF. In nucleotides, the CDR3 is TGCAGTGCTAGACGGCTAGCGGTATCCTACAATGAGCAGTTCTTC.

This chain connects TRBV20-1 to TRBJ1-6; no clear D. The V end lost 0 bases, the J end lost 2 bases, and 17 bases lay between the germline ends. CDR1 and CDR2 from the germline V gene are DFQATT and SNEGSKA (reference sequence). This CDR3 contains 18 residues. The CDR3 spells CSARDYGRGLAYNSPLHF. As DNA, the CDR3 is TGCAGTGCTAGAGATTACGGAAGAGGACTGGCCTATAATTCACCCCTCCACTTT.

This clonotype was counted ten times or more. The rearrangement links TRBV12-3 or TRBV12-4 to TRBJ2-4; D is possibly TRBD2 (6 bases). Trimming shortened V by 4 bases and J by 7 bases, and 14 bases separated the two germline ends. CDR3 length equals 14 residues. The CDR3 loop is CASSSRGGMNIQYF. CDR3 in DNA: TGTGCCAGCAGTTCCCGGGGCGGGATGAACATTCAGTACTTC.

This clonotype was seen more than once but under ten times. This chain uses TRBV5-1 with TRBJ2-1; 9 positions match TRBD1. Germline assignment: CDR1 SGHRS and CDR2 YFSETQ. The V segment lost 7 bases and the J segment 4 bases; nucleotides outside the gene matches: 6. The CDR3 length is 14 residues. The CDR3 DNA is TGCGCCAGCTTCCAGGACAGGGGATACAATGAGCAGTTCTTC. It specifies CASFQDRGYNEQFF. Complete variable domain (other parts from reference TRBV5-1 and TRBJ2-1): KAGVTQTPRYLIKTRGQQVTLSCSPISGHRSVSWYQQTPGQGLQFLFEYFSETQRNKGNFPGRFSGRQFSNSRSEMNVSTLELGDSALYLCASFQDRGYNEQFFGPGTRLTVL.

In its sample, this clonotype was seen a few times. The V gene is TRBV6-5, the J gene TRBJ1-1, with a tentative D call TRBD1 (6 bases). The V end was cut by 5 bases, the J end by 2 bases, with 15 bases between. Germline CDR1 reads MNHEY; CDR2 reads SVGAGI. The CDR3 is 15 residues long. The CDR3 DNA reads as TGTGCCAGCAGTACTCCCAGGGGCCCTAACACTGAAGCTTTCTTT. This gives the protein CASSTPRGPNTEAFF.

The V gene is TRBV5-1, the J gene TRBJ1-1; 8 nucleotides line up with TRBD1. CDR3 size: 14 residues. Germline V gene sequence: CDR1 SGHRS, CDR2 YFSETQ. V shed 3 bases and J 1 base; nucleotides not matched to a gene: 2. This CDR3 is CASSWDRPNTEAFF. CDR3 nucleotide sequence: TGCGCCAGCAGCTGGGACAGGCCGAACACTGAAGCTTTCTTT.

This chain links TRBV28 with TRBJ2-5; D not resolved. Germline assignment: CDR1 MDHEN and CDR2 SYDVKM. Trimming took 4 bases from V and 11 from J, leaving 17 bases between them. This CDR3 has 13 residues. The CDR3 DNA reads TGTGCCAGCAGTTGGCTGGCACGCAATGAGCAGTACTTC. It codes for CASSWLARNEQYF.

As for this clonotype: This may stem from a read error, because a much larger clone lies one nucleotide away. The rearrangement links TRBV12-3 or TRBV12-4 to TRBJ2-3; TRBD2 is a possible D gene (5 bases). V dropped 2 bases and J dropped 4 bases, with 16 bases sitting between them. The CDR3 loop spans 16 amino acids. Here the CDR3 DNA reads TGTGCCAGCAGTTTAAGGGCGGGTAGAGTCGCAGATACGCAGTATTTT. Encoded protein: CASSLRAGRVADTQYF.

V is TRBV28 and J is TRBJ1-6; 8 bases agree with TRBD1. The CDR3 consists of 15 residues. V lost 6 bases, J lost 6 bases, and 7 bases stayed unmatched. Germline V CDR1 and CDR2: MDHEN, SYDVKM. CDR3 nucleotides: TGTGCCAGCAGCGCGAACAGGGGGGGTAATTCACCCCTCCACTTT. Translating gives CASSANRGGNSPLHF.

The chain recombines TRBV29-1 with TRBJ2-3, with D possibly being TRBD2 (7 bases). CDR3 size: 13 residues. CDR1 and CDR2 (germline): SQVTM, ANQGSEA. V lost 4 bases and J lost 4, with 12 bases in between. The CDR3 nucleotides read TGCAGCGTTGCGGGGGGCCTCGCAGATACGCAGTATTTT. It specifies CSVAGGLADTQYF.